Below, 14 T cell receptor beta chains from the same sample are listed, as sequenced in a study of blood T cell repertoires in COVID-19 (dated by TCRdb to about 2020). Libraries were made using the immunoSEQ multiplex PCR assay. Not all clones reach the TCRdb copy of this immuneACCESS table, which keeps in-frame sequences only. Checked studies attribute under half of the gap to unresolved V genes and leave the rest unexplained. In all, the sample holds about 380,000 clones, and 85% of those were seen once. Together, the top ten hold about 3.6% of the sample. Source material: peripheral blood. These receptors all come from a woman in her late teens or twenties with acute or convalescent COVID-19.

This clone has more than one count but fewer than ten. This chain uses TRBV5-1 with TRBJ2-7, with D maybe TRBD2 (5 bases). Trimming left V 6 bases short and J 6 bases short, with 19 bases between. The CDR3 consists of 14 residues. Germline values: CDR1 SGHRS, CDR2 YFSETQ. CDR3 nucleotides: TGCGCCAGCACCGGACTTCCCGGGCGTATCGAGCAGTACTTC. It is translated as CASTGLPGRIEQYF. Full variable domain (missing parts from reference TRBV5-1 and TRBJ2-7): KAGVTQTPRYLIKTRGQQVTLSCSPISGHRSVSWYQQTPGQGLQFLFEYFSETQRNKGNFPGRFSGRQFSNSRSEMNVSTLELGDSALYLCASTGLPGRIEQYFGPGTRLTVT.

The CDR3 bases are TGTGCCAGCAGTCTTGGTGGAGCGGGGAATTCACCCCTCCACTTT. This gives the protein CASSLGGAGNSPLHF. The chain combines TRBV6-5 with TRBJ1-6, with D uncertain. The CDR3 has 15 amino acids. V gave up 5 bases and J gave up 7 bases, with 15 bases separating them. In germline, CDR1 is MNHEY, CDR2 SVGAGI.

This clone was counted once. The chain couples TRBV21-1 to TRBJ1-1. TRBV21-1 corresponds to a pseudogene. CDR3 size: 16 residues. Here the CDR3 reads CASSPSTGRAYTEAFF. The CDR3 bases are TGTGCCAGCAGCCCCTCTACAGGGAGGGCGTACACTGAAGCTTTCTTT.

The chain couples TRBV9 to TRBJ1-1; D not resolved. The length of the CDR3 is 13 residues. Germline CDR1 and CDR2: SGDLS and YYNGEE. V was pared by 0 bases and J by 9 bases, with 12 bases between. The CDR3 spells CASSVVQEMKAFF. Written as DNA, the CDR3 is TGTGCCAGCAGCGTAGTGCAGGAAATGAAAGCTTTCTTT.

CDR3 in DNA: TGTGCTAGTGGCCTGGGACAGGGATACGAGCAGTACTTC. The encoded protein is CASGLGQGYEQYF. The chain is built from TRBV12-5 and TRBJ2-7; 9 nucleotides agree with TRBD1. V was clipped by 6 bases and J by 4 bases; unmatched bases: 4. Germline V gene sequence: CDR1 LGHNT, CDR2 FRNRAP. This CDR3 spans 13 amino acids. Combining the CDR3 with reference TRBV12-5 and TRBJ2-7 gives the whole variable domain DARVTQTPRHKVTEMGQEVTMRCQPILGHNTVFWYRQTMMQGLELLAYFRNRAPLDDSGMPKDRFSAEMPDATLATLKIQPSEPRDSAVYFCASGLGQGYEQYFGPGTRLTVT.

The chain recombines TRBV7-9 with TRBJ1-3, with 8 bases that match TRBD1. Germline-derived CDR1 and CDR2 are SEHNR and FQNEAQ (reference sequence). The CDR3 spans 15 residues. The V segment lost 6 bases and the J segment 3 bases; nucleotides outside the gene matches: 7. In DNA form, the CDR3 reads TGTGCCAGCAGTTGGACAGGGAATAGTGGAAACACCATATATTTT. It yields the protein CASSWTGNSGNTIYF.

The rearrangement links TRBV2 to TRBJ1-4, with TRBD1 as a possible D gene (6 bases). V lost 7 bases and J lost 7, with 16 bases in between. The CDR3 totals 14 residues. Germline V gene data show CDR1 as SNHLY and CDR2 as FYNNEI. This chain's CDR3 is CASTQGIQIEKLFF. DNA for the CDR3: TGTGCCAGCACACAGGGTATTCAAATTGAAAAACTGTTTTTT.

The chain has TRBV6-5 and TRBJ1-2; D is possibly TRBD1 (6 bases). V was shortened by 6 bases and J by 2 bases, with 16 bases between the two germline ends. Germline-derived CDR1 and CDR2 are MNHEY and SVGAGI. The CDR3 sequence is 15 residues long. The CDR3 DNA is TGTGCCAGCAGACCAGGACAGAACCCAAACTATGGCTACACCTTC. Its protein is CASRPGQNPNYGYTF.

This chain joins TRBV13 and TRBJ2-7, with 8 bases identical to TRBD1. The CDR3 totals 15 residues. Trimming cost V 4 bases and J 1 base; bases outside gene matches: 6. Germline V gene data show CDR1 as PRHDT and CDR2 as FYEKMQ (reference sequence). The DNA for the CDR3 is TGTGCCAGCAGCTGGGGACAGGAGGCTTCCTACGAGCAGTACTTC. Amino acid sequence: CASSWGQEASYEQYF.

V and J are TRBV7-8 and TRBJ2-4, with D unresolved. This CDR3 comprises 15 residues. Germline lookup yields CDR1 SGHVS and CDR2 FQNEAQ. Trimming removed 5 bases from V and 0 bases from J, with 11 bases in between. The CDR3 region has the DNA TGTGCCAGCAGCCCGGTCGATATAGCCAAAAACATTCAGTACTTC. Encoded protein: CASSPVDIAKNIQYF.

The genes are TRBV19 and TRBJ1-1; the match to TRBD1 covers 10 bases. Germline CDR1 and CDR2: LNHDA and SQIVND (reference sequence). The J segment lost 4 bases and the V segment lost 3 bases, leaving 8 bases of the junction unmatched. The CDR3 totals 16 residues. The CDR3 nucleotides read TGTGCCAGTAGTATCAGGACAGGGGGAGGGCGCACTGAAGCTTTCTTT. Its translation: CASSIRTGGGRTEAFF. Full variable domain (missing parts from reference TRBV19 and TRBJ1-1): DGGITQSPKYLFRKEGQNVTLSCEQNLNHDAMYWYRQDPGQGLRLIYYSQIVNDFQKGDIAEGYSVSREKKESFPLTVTSAQKNPTAFYLCASSIRTGGGRTEAFFGQGTRLTVV.

The chain employs TRBV30 and TRBJ2-3; TRBD1 agrees at 8 bases. CDR3 size: 16 residues. V was clipped by 2 bases and J by 3 bases; unmatched bases: 10. The germline V gene encodes CDR1 GTSNPN and CDR2 SVGIG (reference sequence). CDR3 in amino acids: CAWSRSGGWVTDTQYF. The CDR3 DNA follows: TGTGCCTGGAGTCGGTCAGGGGGCTGGGTGACAGATACGCAGTATTTT.

There are many counts of this clone. The chain combines TRBV2 with TRBJ1-1; tentative D call: TRBD1 (5 bases). The CDR3 loop spans 12 amino acids. CDR1 SNHLY and CDR2 FYNNEI come from the germline V gene. V was pared by 6 bases and J by 5 bases, with 10 bases between. Written as DNA, the CDR3 is TGTGCCAGCAGGACAGTTCGGACTGAAGCTTTCTTT. Encoded protein: CASRTVRTEAFF.

The genes are TRBV3-1 (or the pseudogene TRBV3-2) and TRBJ2-7; weak D call: TRBD1 (5 bases). Germline CDR1 LGHDT, CDR2 YNNKEL (reference sequence). Trimming shortened V by 0 bases and J by 3 bases, and 12 bases separated the two germline ends. The CDR3 has 15 amino acids. The CDR3 region is CASSQDEDDSYEQYF. The CDR3 nucleotides read TGTGCCAGCAGCCAAGATGAAGATGACAGCTACGAGCAGTACTTC.